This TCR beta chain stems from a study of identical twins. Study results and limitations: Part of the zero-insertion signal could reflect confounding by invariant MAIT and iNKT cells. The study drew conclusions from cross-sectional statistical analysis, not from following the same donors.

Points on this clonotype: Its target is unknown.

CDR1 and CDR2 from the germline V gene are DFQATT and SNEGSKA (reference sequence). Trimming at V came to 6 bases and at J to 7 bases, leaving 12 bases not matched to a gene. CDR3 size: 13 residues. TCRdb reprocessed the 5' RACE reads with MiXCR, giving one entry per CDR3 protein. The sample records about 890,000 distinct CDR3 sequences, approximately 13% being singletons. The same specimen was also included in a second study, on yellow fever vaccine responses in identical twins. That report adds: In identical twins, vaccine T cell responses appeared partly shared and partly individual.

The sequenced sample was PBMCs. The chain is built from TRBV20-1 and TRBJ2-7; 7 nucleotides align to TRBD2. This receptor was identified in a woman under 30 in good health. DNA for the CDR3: TGCAGTGCCCCGATGCGGGAGACGAGTGAGCAGTACTTC. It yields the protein CSAPMRETSEQYF.